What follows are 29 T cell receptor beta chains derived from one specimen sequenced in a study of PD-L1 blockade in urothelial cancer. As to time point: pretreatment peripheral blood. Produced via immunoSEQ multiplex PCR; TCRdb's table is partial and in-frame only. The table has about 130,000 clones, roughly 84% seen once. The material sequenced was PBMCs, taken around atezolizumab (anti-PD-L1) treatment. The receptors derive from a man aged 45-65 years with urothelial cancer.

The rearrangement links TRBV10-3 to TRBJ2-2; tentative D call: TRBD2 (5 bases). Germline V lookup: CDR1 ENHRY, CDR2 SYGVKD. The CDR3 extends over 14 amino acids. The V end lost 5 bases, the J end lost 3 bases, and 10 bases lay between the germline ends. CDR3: CAISNPGYTGELFF. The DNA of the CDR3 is TGTGCCATCAGTAACCCGGGATACACCGGGGAGCTGTTTTTT.

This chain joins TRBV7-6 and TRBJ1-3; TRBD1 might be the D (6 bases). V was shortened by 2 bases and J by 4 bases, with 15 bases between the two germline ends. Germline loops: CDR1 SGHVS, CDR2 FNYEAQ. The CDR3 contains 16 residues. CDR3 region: CASSLRGGARGNTIYF. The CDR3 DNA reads TGTGCCAGCAGCTTACGCGGGGGCGCGAGAGGAAACACCATATATTTT.

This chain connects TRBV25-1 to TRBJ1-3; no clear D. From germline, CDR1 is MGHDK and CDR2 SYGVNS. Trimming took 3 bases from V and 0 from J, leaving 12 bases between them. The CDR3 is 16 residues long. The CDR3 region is CASSDLVGRSGNTIYF. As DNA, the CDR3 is TGTGCCAGCAGTGATCTTGTCGGTCGCTCTGGAAACACCATATATTTT.

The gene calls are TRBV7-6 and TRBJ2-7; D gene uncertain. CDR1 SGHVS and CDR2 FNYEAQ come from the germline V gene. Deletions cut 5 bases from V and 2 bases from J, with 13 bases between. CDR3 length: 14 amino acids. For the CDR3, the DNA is TGTGCCAGCAGCCCCCGCCGCGAGACCTACGAGCAGTACTTC. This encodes CASSPRRETYEQYF.

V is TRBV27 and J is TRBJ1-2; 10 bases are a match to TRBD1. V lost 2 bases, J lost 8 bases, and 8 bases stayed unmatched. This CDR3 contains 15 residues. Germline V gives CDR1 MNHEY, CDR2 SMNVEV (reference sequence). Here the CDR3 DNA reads TGTGCCAGCAGTTTACGACCCGGACAGGGGGGAGGCTACACCTTC. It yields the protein CASSLRPGQGGGYTF.

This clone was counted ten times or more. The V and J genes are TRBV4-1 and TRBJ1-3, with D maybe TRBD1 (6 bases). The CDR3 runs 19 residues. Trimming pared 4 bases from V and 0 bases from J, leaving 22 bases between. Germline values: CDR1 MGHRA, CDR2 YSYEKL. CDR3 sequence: CASSPPLKQPRGSGNTIYF. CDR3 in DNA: TGCGCCAGCAGCCCCCCTTTGAAGCAACCCAGGGGCTCTGGAAACACCATATATTTT.

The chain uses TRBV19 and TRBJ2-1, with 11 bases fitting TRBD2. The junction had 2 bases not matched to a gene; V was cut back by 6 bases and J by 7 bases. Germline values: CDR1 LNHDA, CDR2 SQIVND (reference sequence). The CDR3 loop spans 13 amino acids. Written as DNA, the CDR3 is TGTGCCAGTAGACTAGCGGGAGTTAATGAGCAGTTCTTC. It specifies CASRLAGVNEQFF.

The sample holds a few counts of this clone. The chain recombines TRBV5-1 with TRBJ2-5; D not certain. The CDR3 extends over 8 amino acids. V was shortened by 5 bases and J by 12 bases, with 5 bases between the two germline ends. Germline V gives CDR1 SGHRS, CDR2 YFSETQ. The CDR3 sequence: CASRPEYF. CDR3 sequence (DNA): TGCGCCAGCAGGCCGGAGTACTTC.

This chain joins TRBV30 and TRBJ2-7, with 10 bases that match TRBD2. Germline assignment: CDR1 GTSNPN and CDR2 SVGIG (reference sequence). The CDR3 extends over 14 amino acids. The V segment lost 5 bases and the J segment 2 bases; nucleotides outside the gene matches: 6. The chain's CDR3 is CAWDPGLAPYEQYF. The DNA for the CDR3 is TGTGCCTGGGATCCGGGACTAGCGCCCTACGAGCAGTACTTC.

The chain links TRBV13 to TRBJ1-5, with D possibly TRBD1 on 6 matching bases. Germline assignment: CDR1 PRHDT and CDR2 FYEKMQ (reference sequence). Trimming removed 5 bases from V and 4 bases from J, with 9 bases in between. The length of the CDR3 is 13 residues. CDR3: CASSPGVNQPQHF. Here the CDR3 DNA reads TGTGCCAGCAGCCCAGGGGTTAATCAGCCCCAGCATTTT.

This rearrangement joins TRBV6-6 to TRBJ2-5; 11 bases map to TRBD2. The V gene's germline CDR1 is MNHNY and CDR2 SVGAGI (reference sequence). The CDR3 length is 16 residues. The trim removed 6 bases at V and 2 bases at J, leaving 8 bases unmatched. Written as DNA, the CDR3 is TGTGCCAGCAGGAAAGGGACTAGCGGTTCTCAAGAGACCCAGTACTTC. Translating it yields CASRKGTSGSQETQYF.

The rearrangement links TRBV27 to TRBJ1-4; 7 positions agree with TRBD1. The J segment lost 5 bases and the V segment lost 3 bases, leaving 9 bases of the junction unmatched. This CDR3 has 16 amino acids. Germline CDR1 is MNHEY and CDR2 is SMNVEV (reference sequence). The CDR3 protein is CASSFSGGFLNEKLFF. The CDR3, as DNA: TGTGCCAGCAGTTTTTCAGGGGGTTTTCTAAATGAAAAACTGTTTTTT.

As DNA, the CDR3 is TGTGCCAGTAGTTCTACCGGGACTAGCGGGAAAGGTGAGCAGTTCTTC. The encoded protein is CASSSTGTSGKGEQFF. This rearrangement joins TRBV19 to TRBJ2-1, with 13 bases fitting TRBD2. Unmatched junction bases numbered 10, after V lost 5 bases and J lost 9 bases. This CDR3 contains 16 residues. Germline loops: CDR1 LNHDA, CDR2 SQIVND (reference sequence).

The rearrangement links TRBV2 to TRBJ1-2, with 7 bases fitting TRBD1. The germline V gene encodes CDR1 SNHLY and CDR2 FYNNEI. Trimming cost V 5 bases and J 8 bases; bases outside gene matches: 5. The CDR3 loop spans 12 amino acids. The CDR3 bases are TGTGCCAGCAGTCGGCCAGGGGGGGGCTACACCTTC. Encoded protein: CASSRPGGGYTF.

The CDR3: CASSMELGTQYF. The CDR3 bases are TGCGCCAGCAGCATGGAGCTAGGTACGCAGTATTTT. This chain links TRBV5-1 with TRBJ2-3; no clear D. Deletions cut 4 bases from V and 8 bases from J, with 11 bases between. Germline CDR1 is SGHRS and CDR2 is YFSETQ. The CDR3 has 12 amino acids.

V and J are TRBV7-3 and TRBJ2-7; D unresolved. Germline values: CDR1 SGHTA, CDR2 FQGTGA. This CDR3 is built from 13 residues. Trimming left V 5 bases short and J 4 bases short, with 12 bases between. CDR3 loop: CASSHDSSYEQYF. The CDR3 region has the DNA TGTGCCAGCAGCCACGACTCCTCATACGAGCAGTACTTC.

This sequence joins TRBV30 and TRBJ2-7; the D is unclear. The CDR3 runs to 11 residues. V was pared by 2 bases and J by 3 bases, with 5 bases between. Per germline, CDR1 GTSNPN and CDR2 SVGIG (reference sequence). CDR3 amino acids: CAWSINYEQYF. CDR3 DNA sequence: TGTGCCTGGAGTATCAACTACGAGCAGTACTTC.

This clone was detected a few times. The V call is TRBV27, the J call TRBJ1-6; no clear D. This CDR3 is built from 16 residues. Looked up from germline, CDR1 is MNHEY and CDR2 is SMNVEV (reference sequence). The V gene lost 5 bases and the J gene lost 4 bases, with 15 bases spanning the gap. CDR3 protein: CASSPSREGYNSPLHF. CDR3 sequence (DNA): TGTGCCAGCAGTCCATCGCGGGAAGGGTATAATTCACCCCTCCACTTT.

The CDR3: CASSRGGHSGANVLTF. For the CDR3, the DNA is TGTGCCAGCTCGCGGGGGGGACATTCTGGGGCCAACGTCCTGACTTTC. The chain employs TRBV18 and TRBJ2-6; 9 bases are a match to TRBD2. V gave up 6 bases and J gave up 1 base; unmatched junction bases: 4. CDR3 length: 16 amino acids. Per germline, CDR1 KGHSH and CDR2 LQKENI.

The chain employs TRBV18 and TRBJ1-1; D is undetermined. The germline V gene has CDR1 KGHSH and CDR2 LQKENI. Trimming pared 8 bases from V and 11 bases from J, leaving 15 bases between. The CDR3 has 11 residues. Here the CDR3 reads CASAQEVLAFF. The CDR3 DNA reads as TGTGCCAGCGCTCAGGAGGTGTTGGCTTTCTTT. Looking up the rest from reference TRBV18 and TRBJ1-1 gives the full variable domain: NAGVMQNPRHLVRRRGQEARLRCSPMKGHSHVYWYRQLPEEGLKFMVYLQKENIIDESGMPKERFSAEFPKEGPSILRIQQVVRGDSAAYFCASAQEVLAFFGQGTRLTVV.

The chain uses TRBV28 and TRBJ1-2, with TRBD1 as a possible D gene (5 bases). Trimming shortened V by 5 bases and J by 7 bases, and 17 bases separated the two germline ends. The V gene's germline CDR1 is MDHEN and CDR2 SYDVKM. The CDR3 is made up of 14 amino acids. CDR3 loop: CASSDTGVLAGYTF. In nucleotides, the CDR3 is TGTGCCAGCAGTGATACGGGGGTCTTGGCTGGCTACACCTTC.

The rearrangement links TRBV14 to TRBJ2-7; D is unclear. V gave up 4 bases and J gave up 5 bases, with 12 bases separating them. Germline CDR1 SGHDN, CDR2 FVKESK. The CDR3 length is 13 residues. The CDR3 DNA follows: TGTGCCAGCAGCCCCAGTGAGGTCCACGAGCAGTACTTC. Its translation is CASSPSEVHEQYF.

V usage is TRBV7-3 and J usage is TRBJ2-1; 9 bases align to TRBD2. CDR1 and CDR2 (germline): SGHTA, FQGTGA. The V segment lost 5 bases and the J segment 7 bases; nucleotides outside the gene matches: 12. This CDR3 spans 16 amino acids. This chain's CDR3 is CASSGRSGSSENEQFF. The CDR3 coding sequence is TGTGCCAGCAGCGGGCGTAGCGGGAGCTCGGAAAATGAGCAGTTCTTC.

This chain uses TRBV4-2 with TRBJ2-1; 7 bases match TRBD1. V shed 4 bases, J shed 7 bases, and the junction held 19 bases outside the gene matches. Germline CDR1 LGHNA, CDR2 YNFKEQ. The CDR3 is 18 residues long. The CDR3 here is CASSPGQGNKLGQNEQFF. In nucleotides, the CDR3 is TGTGCCAGCAGCCCCGGCCAAGGAAACAAGTTGGGACAGAATGAGCAGTTCTTC.

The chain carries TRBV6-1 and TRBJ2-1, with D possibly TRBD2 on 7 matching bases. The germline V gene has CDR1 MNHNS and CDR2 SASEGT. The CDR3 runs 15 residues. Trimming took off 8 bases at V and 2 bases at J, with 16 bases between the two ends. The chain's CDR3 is CASRGAGEAYNEQFF. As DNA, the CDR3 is TGTGCCAGCCGGGGGGCGGGAGAAGCCTACAATGAGCAGTTCTTC.

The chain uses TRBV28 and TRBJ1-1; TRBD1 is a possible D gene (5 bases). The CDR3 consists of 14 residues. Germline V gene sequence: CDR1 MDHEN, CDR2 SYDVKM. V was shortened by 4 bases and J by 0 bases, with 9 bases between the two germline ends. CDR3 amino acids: CASSSGGLNTEAFF. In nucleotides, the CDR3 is TGTGCCAGCAGTTCGGGGGGTTTGAACACTGAAGCTTTCTTT.

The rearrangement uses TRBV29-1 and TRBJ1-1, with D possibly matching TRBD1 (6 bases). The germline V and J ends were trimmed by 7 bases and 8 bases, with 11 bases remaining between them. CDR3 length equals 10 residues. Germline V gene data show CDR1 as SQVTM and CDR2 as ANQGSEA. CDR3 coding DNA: TGCAGCGGTCTCAGGGGCGAAGCTTTCTTT. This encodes CSGLRGEAFF.

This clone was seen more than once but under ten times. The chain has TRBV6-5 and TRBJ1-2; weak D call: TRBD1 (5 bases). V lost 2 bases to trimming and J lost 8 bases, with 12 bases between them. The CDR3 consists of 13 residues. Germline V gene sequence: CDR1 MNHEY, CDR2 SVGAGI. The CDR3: CASSYPGLRGYTF. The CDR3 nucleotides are TGTGCCAGCAGTTACCCAGGGCTGCGCGGCTACACCTTC.

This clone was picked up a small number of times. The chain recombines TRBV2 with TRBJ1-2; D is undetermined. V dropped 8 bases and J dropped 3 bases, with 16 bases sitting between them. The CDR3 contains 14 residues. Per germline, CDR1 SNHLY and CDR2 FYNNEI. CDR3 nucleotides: TGTGCCAGCCTCCGGGGTGGTAGGGACTATGGCTACACCTTC. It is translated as CASLRGGRDYGYTF.